This paragraph reports one T cell receptor beta chain. This clonotype was seen repeatedly, ten times or more. Its target antigen remains unknown. No base qualities exist here, and no much larger clone lies one base off it. From a lookup of the germline V gene, CDR1 and CDR2 are MDHEN and SYDVKM. Trimming at the junction amounts to 7 bases on V and 0 bases on J, and the germline ends lie 14 bases apart. The CDR3 runs 15 amino acids, cysteine and phenylalanine included. The read is trimmed to its CDR3 DNA, 45 bases read in frame from base 1. To synthesize cDNA, template-switch 5'RACE was performed with a primer carrying a 10-nucleotide random unique molecular identifier so that each TCR transcript was tagged. Every sequencing run covered 15-18 subjects and yielded more than 180 million TCR-beta sequences. The RNeasy kit was used for extraction of total RNA. TCR-beta VDJ regions were amplified with primers for the TCR constant region and the 5'RACE anchor, using the KAPA Real-time Library Amplification kit. A first PCR added sample indexes and Illumina adaptors, and a second PCR then raised library yield. The roughly 650 bp TCR product was size-selected on a 2% E-gel SizeSelection system after Ampure bead purification. Before pooling, library quality was checked on a Bioanalyzer, concentration was measured with Qubit, and libraries were quantified with the Kapa Library Quantification kit. Libraries were sequenced paired-end 2 x 150 bp on an Illumina HiSeq 2500. To increase sequence diversity, roughly 24-32% phiX was spiked into each library pool. The study's own analysis went as follows. Quality-filtered reads were processed with the UMI-based MiGEC pipeline, which removed over 75% of raw TCR sequences during error correction. IMGT germline references were used for alignment of VDJ genes, and clonotypes were defined by a unique CDR3 amino acid sequence together with V-J genes. Clonal expansion, Shannon diversity and CDR3 relatedness were evaluated with VDJtools (CalcPairwiseDistances, ClusterSamples), while phylogenetic trees were built in CLCbio workbench. Using coefficient-of-variation modelling across technical triplicates, the study counted a clone as expanded if it had at least 8 unique UMIs. TCRdb trimmed public reads at Q25 via fastp, called clones via MiXCR and kept in-frame beta chains. Each CDR3 protein gets just one entry, which takes the most common genes and DNA from the rows behind it. These V and J calls originate from TCRdb's pipeline instead of the authors' own analysis. Across this sample there are tens of thousands of distinct CDR3 sequences, with around 7.8% seen only once. Roughly 4.5% of the sample belongs to the ten largest clones.

The healthy controls were volunteers from a blood bank in Maryland, USA. Libraries from unsorted PBMCs were made from 2 million PBMCs kept in RNAlater at -80 degrees C until RNA extraction. Peripheral blood underwent Ficoll-Hypaque density gradient centrifugation to isolate PBMCs, which were then cryopreserved in liquid nitrogen. This record comes from a study of neurological immune-mediated disorders (dated by TCRdb to about 2019). General notes on the study: Peripheral blood TCR-beta repertoires from patients with HTLV-I-associated myelopathy (HAM/TSP), patients with multiple sclerosis, and healthy controls were compared in the study using UMI-based sequencing. The cohort comprised 68 subjects: approximately 15 HAM/TSP patients, approximately 34 multiple sclerosis patients and approximately 20 healthy controls. Alongside PBMC samples, the set of some 100 TCR-beta libraries contained longitudinal samples, technical triplicates, and paired CD4+ and CD8+ T-cell subsets that had been sorted. What the authors observed across the whole study: TCR clonal expansion was highest in HAM/TSP patients and lowest in MS patients, with MS patients falling below even healthy controls. Expanded clones from different subjects shared no identical CDR3 amino acid sequences, which suggests that TCR-beta repertoires were private in all groups.

The receptor comes from a woman between 40 and 50 years old in good health. In this chain, TRBV28 is recombined with TRBJ2-3; a tentative D match to TRBD2 spans 5 bases. The sequenced sample was PBMCs. The CDR3 reads CASNPASHSTDTQYF. The nucleotide sequence reads TGTGCCAGCAACCCGGCTAGCCACAGCACAGATACGCAGTATTTT.